Listed below are T cell receptor beta chains from one sample, sequenced in a study of cytomegalovirus exposure and HLA in healthy donors. Assay: immunoSEQ multiplex PCR; the TCRdb copy retains only in-frame clones and omits some. The table includes 150,000 to 250,000 clones, 79% detected once. The specimen was PBMCs. All receptors derive from a girl aged 10 to 17 in good health and CMV-seropositive. CDR3s include the opening cysteine and the closing phenylalanine or tryptophan. D genes are given only for firm matches. Clone size, where shown, is once, few, many, or a class for clones that have expanded.

J: TRBJ2-7
D: TRBD1
size: -
V: TRBV9
DNA: TGTGCCAGCAGCGTGGGCACAGGGGAATTTTACGAGCAGTACTTC
CDR3: CASSVGTGEFYEQYF

J: TRBJ1-1
D: -
size: once
V: TRBV6-5
DNA: TGTGCCAGCAGTTACCGGGGGGGCCTTAGATTCTTT
CDR3: CASSYRGGLRFF

J: TRBJ2-2
D: -
size: -
V: TRBV19
DNA: TGTGCCACCCGACCGGAGGACCTCACCGGGGAGCTGTTTTTT
CDR3: CATRPEDLTGELFF

J: TRBJ2-1
D: -
size: -
V: TRBV7-9
DNA: TGTGCCAGCAGCTTTCTCGCGGGGGCCTCCTACAATGAGCAGTTCTTC
CDR3: CASSFLAGASYNEQFF

J: TRBJ1-4
D: -
size: -
V: TRBV19
DNA: TGTGCCAGTAGCGTCGGGTTAGTAAATGAAAAACTGTTTTTT
CDR3: CASSVGLVNEKLFF

J: TRBJ2-7
D: TRBD2
size: -
V: TRBV11-2
DNA: TGTGCCAGCAGCTTAGGGTCTCTAGCGGGGGGGCCAACCGAGCAGTACTTC
CDR3: CASSLGSLAGGPTEQYF

J: TRBJ2-3
D: TRBD2
size: few
V: TRBV5-1
DNA: TGCGCCAGCGGATGGACTAGCGGGTCCACAGATACGCAGTATTTT
CDR3: CASGWTSGSTDTQYF

J: TRBJ1-2
D: -
size: -
V: TRBV18
DNA: TGTGCCAGCTCAGCAGGGGATGTGGGCTACACCTTC
CDR3: CASSAGDVGYTF

J: TRBJ1-4
D: -
size: once
V: TRBV5-1
DNA: TGCGCCAGCAGCTTGGCCGGCAGAGAGGTCTTTTTT
CDR3: CASSLAGREVFF

J: TRBJ2-2
D: -
size: -
V: TRBV11-2
DNA: TGTGCCAGCAGCAGGGGGGGCCAGCGGGGGAACACCGGGGAGCTGTTTTTT
CDR3: CASSRGGQRGNTGELFF

J: TRBJ1-1
D: -
size: -
V: TRBV7-8
DNA: TGTGCCAGCAGCTTATCGGGTGGGAGTGAAGCTTTCTTT
CDR3: CASSLSGGSEAFF

J: TRBJ1-3
D: -
size: -
V: TRBV11-2
DNA: TGTGCCAGCAGCTCCCTAAGAGGGACTGGAAACACCATATATTTT
CDR3: CASSSLRGTGNTIYF

J: TRBJ2-2
D: TRBD1
size: -
V: TRBV4-1
DNA: TGCGCCAGCAGCCTAACAGGGGACCCCGGGACCGGGGAGCTGTTTTTT
CDR3: CASSLTGDPGTGELFF

J: TRBJ1-1
D: -
size: -
V: TRBV2
DNA: TGTGCCAGCAGTGTGGGGGGGAGCACTGAAGCTTTCTTT
CDR3: CASSVGGSTEAFF

J: TRBJ2-6
D: -
size: -
V: TRBV1
DNA: TGCACCAGCAGCCATCAAGGGAGAGGGGCCAACGTCCTGACTTTC
CDR3: CTSSHQGRGANVLTF

J: TRBJ2-2
D: -
size: -
V: TRBV1
DNA: TGCACCAGCAGCCAAAGGGGGGGCACCGGGGAGCTGTTTTTT
CDR3: CTSSQRGGTGELFF